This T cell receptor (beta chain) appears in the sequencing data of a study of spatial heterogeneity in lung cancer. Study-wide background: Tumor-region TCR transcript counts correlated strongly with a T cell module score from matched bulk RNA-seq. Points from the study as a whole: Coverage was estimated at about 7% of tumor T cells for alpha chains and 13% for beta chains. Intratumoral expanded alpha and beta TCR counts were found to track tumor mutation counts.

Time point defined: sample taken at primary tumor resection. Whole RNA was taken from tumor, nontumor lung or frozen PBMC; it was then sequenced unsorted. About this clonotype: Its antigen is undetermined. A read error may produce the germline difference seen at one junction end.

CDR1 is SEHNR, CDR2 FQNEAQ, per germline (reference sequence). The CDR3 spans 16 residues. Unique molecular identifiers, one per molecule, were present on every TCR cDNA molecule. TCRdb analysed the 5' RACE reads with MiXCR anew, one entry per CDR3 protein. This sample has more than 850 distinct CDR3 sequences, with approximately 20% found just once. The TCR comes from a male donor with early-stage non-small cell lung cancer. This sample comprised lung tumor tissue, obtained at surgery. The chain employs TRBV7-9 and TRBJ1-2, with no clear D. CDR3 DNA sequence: TGTGCCAGCACCAGACGTCCGGGCAGGACTAACGATGGCTACACCTTC. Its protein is CASTRRPGRTNDGYTF.